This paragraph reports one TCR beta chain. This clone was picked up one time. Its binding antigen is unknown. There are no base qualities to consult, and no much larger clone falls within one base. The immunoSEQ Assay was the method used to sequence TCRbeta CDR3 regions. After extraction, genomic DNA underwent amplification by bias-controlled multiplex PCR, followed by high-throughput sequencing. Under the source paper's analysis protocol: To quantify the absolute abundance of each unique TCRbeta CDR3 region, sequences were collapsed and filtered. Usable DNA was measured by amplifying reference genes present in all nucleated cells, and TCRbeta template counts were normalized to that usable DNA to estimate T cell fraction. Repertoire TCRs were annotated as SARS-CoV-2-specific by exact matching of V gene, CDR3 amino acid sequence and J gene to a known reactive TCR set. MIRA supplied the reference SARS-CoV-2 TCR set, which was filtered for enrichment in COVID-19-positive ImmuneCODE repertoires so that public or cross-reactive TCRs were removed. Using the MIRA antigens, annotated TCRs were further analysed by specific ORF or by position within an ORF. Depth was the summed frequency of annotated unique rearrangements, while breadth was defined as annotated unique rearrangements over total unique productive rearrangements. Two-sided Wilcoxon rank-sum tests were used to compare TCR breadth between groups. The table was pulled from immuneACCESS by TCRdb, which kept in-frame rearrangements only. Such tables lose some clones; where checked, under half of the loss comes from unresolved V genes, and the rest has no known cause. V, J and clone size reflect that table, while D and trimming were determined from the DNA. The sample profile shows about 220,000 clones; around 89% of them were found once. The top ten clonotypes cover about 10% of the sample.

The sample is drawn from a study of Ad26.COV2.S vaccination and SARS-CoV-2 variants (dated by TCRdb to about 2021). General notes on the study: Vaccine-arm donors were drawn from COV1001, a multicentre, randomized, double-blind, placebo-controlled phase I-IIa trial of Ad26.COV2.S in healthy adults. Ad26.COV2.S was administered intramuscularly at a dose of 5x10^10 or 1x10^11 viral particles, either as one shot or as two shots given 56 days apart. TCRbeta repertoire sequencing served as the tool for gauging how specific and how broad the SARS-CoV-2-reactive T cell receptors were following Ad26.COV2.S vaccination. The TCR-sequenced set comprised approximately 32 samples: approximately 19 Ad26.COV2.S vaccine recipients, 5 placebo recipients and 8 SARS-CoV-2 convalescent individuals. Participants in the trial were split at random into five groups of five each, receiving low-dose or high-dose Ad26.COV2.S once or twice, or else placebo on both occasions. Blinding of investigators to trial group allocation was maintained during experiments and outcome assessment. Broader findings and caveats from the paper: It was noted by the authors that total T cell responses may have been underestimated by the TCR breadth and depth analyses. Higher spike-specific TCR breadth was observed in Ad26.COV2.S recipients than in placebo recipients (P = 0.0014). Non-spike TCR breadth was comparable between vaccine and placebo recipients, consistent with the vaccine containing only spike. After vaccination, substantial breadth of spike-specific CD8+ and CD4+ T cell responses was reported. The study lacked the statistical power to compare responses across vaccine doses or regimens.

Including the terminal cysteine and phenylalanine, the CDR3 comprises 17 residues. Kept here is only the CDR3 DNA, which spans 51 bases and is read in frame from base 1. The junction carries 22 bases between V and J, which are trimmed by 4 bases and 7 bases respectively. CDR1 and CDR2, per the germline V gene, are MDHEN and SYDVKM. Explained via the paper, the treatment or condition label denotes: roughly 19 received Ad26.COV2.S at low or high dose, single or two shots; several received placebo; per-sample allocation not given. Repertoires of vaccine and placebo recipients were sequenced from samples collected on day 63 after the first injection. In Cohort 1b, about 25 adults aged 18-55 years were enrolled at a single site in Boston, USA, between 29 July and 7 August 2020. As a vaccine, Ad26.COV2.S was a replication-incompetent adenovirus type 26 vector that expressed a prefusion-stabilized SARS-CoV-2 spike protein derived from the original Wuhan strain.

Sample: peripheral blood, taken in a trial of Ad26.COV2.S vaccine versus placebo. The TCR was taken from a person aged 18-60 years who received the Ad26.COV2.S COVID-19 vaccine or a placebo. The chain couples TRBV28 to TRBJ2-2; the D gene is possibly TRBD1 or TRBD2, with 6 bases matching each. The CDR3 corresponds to CASSSRTGAPLGGELFF. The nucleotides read TGTGCCAGCAGTTCCCGTACGGGGGCTCCTCTGGGCGGGGAGCTGTTTTTT.